This is a list of T cell receptor beta chains from one sample in a study of cytomegalovirus exposure and HLA in healthy donors. Assay used: immunoSEQ multiplex PCR; TCRdb lists only in-frame clones, some missing. This table holds some 98,000 clones, around 70% found once. Sequencing was done on a sample of PBMCs. The receptor set was obtained from a man aged 45-65 years in good health and CMV-seronegative. CDR3s include the opening cysteine and the closing phenylalanine or tryptophan. Fields, in order: D gene, J gene, V gene, CDR3 protein. The D gene is left open where the match is weak.

. | TRBJ2-7 | TRBV7-9 | CASSRGSAEQYF
. | TRBJ1-1 | TRBV5-1 | CASSSTTRGEAFF
. | TRBJ1-1 | TRBV27 | CASSLSRGEDTEAFF
TRBD2 | TRBJ2-1 | TRBV25-1 | CASTQREGRNEQFF
. | TRBJ2-1 | TRBV7-9 | CASSLPRRLSSYNEQFF
. | TRBJ1-1 | TRBV10-1 | CASSESRGWGTEAFF
. | TRBJ2-3 | TRBV11-2 | CASSPGGSRTRRTDTQYF
. | TRBJ1-2 | TRBV5-5 | CASSLVGTTYWGYTF
TRBD2 | TRBJ2-1 | TRBV7-9 | CASSAIGLAGGTSYNEQFF
TRBD1 | TRBJ1-5 | TRBV28 | CASTGGGTGSNQPQHF
. | TRBJ2-7 | TRBV4-1 | CASSPPSAGGAYEQYF
TRBD1 | TRBJ1-2 | TRBV25-1 | CASSEGQGRGYTF
. | TRBJ2-5 | TRBV6-6 | CASSSGDPLRGEQYF
TRBD1 | TRBJ2-6 | TRBV2 | CASRPTGVGGANVLTF
TRBD1 | TRBJ1-1 | TRBV11-3 | CASSARDSEAFF
. | TRBJ1-1 | TRBV5-1 | CASSLAQGNTEAFF
TRBD1 | TRBJ1-2 | TRBV6-5 | CASSLDRDGAGYTF
. | TRBJ2-2 | TRBV18 | CASSPDRDTGELFF
. | TRBJ1-2 | TRBV5-4 | CASSLVNRDGKDGYTF
TRBD2 | TRBJ2-1 | TRBV10-3 | CAIEEGLGAGEQFF
TRBD2 | TRBJ2-5 | TRBV5-1 | CASQEYRTSGGETQYF
TRBD2 | TRBJ2-1 | TRBV13 | CASSLAGAERERGNEQFF
. | TRBJ1-4 | TRBV30 | CAWQAATDNEKLFF
TRBD2 | TRBJ2-7 | TRBV19 | CASSTGTSGSGEQYF
. | TRBJ1-5 | TRBV30 | CAWSPAGRSINQPQHF
. | TRBJ1-2 | TRBV9 | CASSTPTRERNYGYTF
. | TRBJ2-3 | TRBV5-4 | CASSLAGSDTQYF
TRBD2 | TRBJ2-1 | TRBV9 | CASSASGLADNEQFF
TRBD1 | TRBJ1-5 | TRBV28 | CASSLWDRSNQPQHF
TRBD2 | TRBJ2-1 | TRBV28 | CASSSSGWGGAYNEQFF
. | TRBJ2-3 | TRBV18 | CASSIREGDTQYF
. | TRBJ1-1 | TRBV14 | CASSQTGLNTEAFF
TRBD1 | TRBJ1-3 | TRBV29-1 | CSVDDRAAGNTIYF
TRBD1 | TRBJ2-7 | TRBV5-5 | CASSAGQGGYEQYF
. | TRBJ1-4 | TRBV5-6 | CASSPGHKINEKLFF
. | TRBJ1-1 | TRBV28 | CASTSMEGVTEAFF
. | TRBJ2-1 | TRBV7-9 | CASSPDWSSYNEQFF
. | TRBJ1-5 | TRBV21-1 | CASRTSGGNQPQHF
. | TRBJ2-7 | TRBV11-2 | CASSFDRYTISYEQYF
TRBD2 | TRBJ2-3 | TRBV29-1 | CSVERGAGAETQYF